This T cell receptor beta chain originates from a study of T cell responses to AZD1222 COVID-19 vaccine. For the study at large: Second-dose timings of about 4 or about 12 weeks were pooled. The study, taken as a whole, reports: The CD4 TCRs associated with vaccination extended across spike and predominated at 160-218 and 743-854. Only a handful of individuals given AZD1222 were seropositive at baseline.

The repertoire was sequenced with immunoSEQ multiplex PCR; TCRdb's copy has only in-frame clones and lacks some. Of about 120,000 clones in the sample, around 89% were seen once. Per germline, CDR1 SGDLS and CDR2 YYNGEE. CDR3 length equals 14 residues. Losses at the gene ends were 4 bases for V and 4 bases for J; bases not matched to a gene: 5. A word on this clone: Its antigen is not identified.

The chain combines TRBV9 with TRBJ1-1, with 9 bases aligning to TRBD1. The receptor's source is an adult in good health. The input for sequencing was peripheral blood, taken on day 0 of AZD1222 vaccination. The DNA for the CDR3 is TGTGCCAGCAGCTACGGGACAGGGAGCACTGAAGCTTTCTTT. Amino acids: CASSYGTGSTEAFF. The whole variable domain, filled in from reference TRBV9 and TRBJ1-1, reads DSGVTQTPKHLITATGQRVTLRCSPRSGDLSVYWYQQSLDQGLQFLIQYYNGEERAKGNILERFSAQQFPDLHSELNLSSLELGDSALYFCASSYGTGSTEAFFGQGTRLTVV.